These 2 T cell receptor beta chains came from one sample sequenced in a study of T cell repertoires in cytomegalovirus infection. TCRdb re-called the reads through MiXCR, storing one row per CDR3 protein. The data contain about 83,000 distinct CDR3 sequences, 29% of them singletons. These receptors' targets are unknown. The specimen comprised CD8+ T cells from cultured PBMCs, sampled from culture after CMV antigen stimulation. The receptors shown here come from a human donor in good health (CMV status not recorded). Some clones in this sample may be carry-over from other donors' samples.

The sample holds many counts of this clonotype. V is TRBV7-9 and J is TRBJ1-1; a weak D match, TRBD1 (5 bases). From germline, CDR1 is SEHNR and CDR2 FQNEAQ (reference sequence). CDR3 length: 12 amino acids. The V and J ends lost 5 bases and 1 base respectively, with 5 bases between them. CDR3 region: CASSRGNTEAFF. The CDR3 nucleotides are TGTGCCAGCAGCAGGGGGAACACTGAAGCTTTCTTT.

This clonotype was seen a handful of times. The chain couples TRBV20-1 to TRBJ2-7; the match to TRBD1 covers 7 bases. The CDR3 sequence is 14 residues long. V shed 6 bases, J shed 3 bases, and the junction held 11 bases outside the gene matches. Looked up from germline, CDR1 is DFQATT and CDR2 is SNEGSKA (reference sequence). In nucleotides, the CDR3 is TGCAGTGCCAGACCGACAGGGTCCTTCTACGAGCAGTACTTC. It translates to CSARPTGSFYEQYF.